Following are 26 T cell receptor beta chains from one sample sequenced in a study of T cell responses to AZD1222 COVID-19 vaccine. The table came from immunoSEQ multiplex PCR; TCRdb's copy has only in-frame clones and leaves some out. The sample has around 140,000 clones, about 93% seen once. This material consisted of peripheral blood, taken on day 0 of AZD1222 vaccination. These receptors were collected from an adult in good health.

V is TRBV19 and J is TRBJ1-2; D call uncertain. The CDR3 runs to 12 residues. CDR1 and CDR2 from the germline V gene are LNHDA and SQIVND (reference sequence). V lost 6 bases, J lost 8 bases, and 13 bases lay in between. This chain's CDR3 is CASSKSGSGYTF. DNA for the CDR3: TGTGCCAGTAGCAAATCGGGCTCCGGCTACACCTTC.

The chain recombines TRBV30 with TRBJ1-1; D perhaps matches TRBD1 (5 bases). The CDR3 loop spans 13 amino acids. The V gene's germline CDR1 is GTSNPN and CDR2 SVGIG (reference sequence). V was trimmed by 2 bases and J by 2 bases, leaving 9 bases between them. The CDR3 DNA follows: TGTGCCTGGAGTCGGGGGGATAACACTGAAGCTTTCTTT. Its protein product is CAWSRGDNTEAFF.

The chain couples TRBV3-1 (or the pseudogene TRBV3-2) to TRBJ1-4; no reliable D call. The CDR3 length is 13 residues. CDR1 and CDR2 (germline): LGHDT, YNNKEL (reference sequence). Trimming removed 1 base from V and 6 bases from J, with 6 bases in between. The CDR3 sequence: CASSQAIYEKLFF. CDR3 nucleotide sequence: TGTGCCAGCAGCCAAGCGATATATGAAAAACTGTTTTTT.

This CDR3 reads CASSSRLTLSYEQYF. CDR3 DNA sequence: TGTGCCAGCAGTTCCCGTCTAACCCTCTCCTACGAGCAGTACTTC. The rearrangement joins TRBV27 to TRBJ2-7, with unresolved D. Trimming shortened V by 4 bases and J by 0 bases, and 13 bases separated the two germline ends. The CDR3 loop spans 15 amino acids. The germline gives CDR1 MNHEY, CDR2 SMNVEV (reference sequence).

The rearrangement links TRBV6-5 to TRBJ1-6; D possibly corresponds to TRBD1 (6 bases). Trimming shortened V by 2 bases and J by 7 bases, and 12 bases separated the two germline ends. This CDR3 has 15 amino acids. Germline V gives CDR1 MNHEY, CDR2 SVGAGI. DNA of the CDR3: TGTGCCAGCAGTTACGGTAATACAGGGAATTCACCCCTCCACTTT. Its protein product is CASSYGNTGNSPLHF.

This clone was seen a single time. The chain joins TRBV7-2 to TRBJ2-2; perhaps D is TRBD1 or TRBD2 (6 bases each). Between the trimmed V and J ends, which lost 3 bases and 4 bases, there was a span of 18 bases. Germline CDR1 reads SGHTA; CDR2 reads FQGNSA. The CDR3 runs to 17 residues. The CDR3 DNA reads as TGTGCCAGCAGCTTTATAGGCCGGGGGCGAGGCACCGGGGAGCTGTTTTTT. Encoded protein: CASSFIGRGRGTGELFF.

V gene TRBV2 combines with J gene TRBJ2-1; D not resolved. Trimming shortened V by 8 bases and J by 3 bases, and 2 bases separated the two germline ends. Germline CDR1 and CDR2: SNHLY and FYNNEI. The CDR3 runs 10 residues. The CDR3 loop is CASGYNEQFF. DNA for the CDR3: TGTGCCAGCGGCTACAATGAGCAGTTCTTC.

The chain uses TRBV5-1 and TRBJ2-5; D may be TRBD1 (6 bases). V was pared by 3 bases and J by 1 base, with 10 bases between. CDR1 SGHRS and CDR2 YFSETQ come from the germline V gene. The CDR3 consists of 14 residues. In DNA, the CDR3 is TGCGCCAGCAGCTCCGACAGGTTCCAAGAGACCCAGTACTTC. Residues: CASSSDRFQETQYF.

The gene calls are TRBV5-1 and TRBJ1-2, with 7 bases that match TRBD1. CDR3 length equals 13 residues. Germline V CDR1 and CDR2: SGHRS, YFSETQ. The trim removed 1 base at V and 6 bases at J, leaving 3 bases unmatched. The DNA of the CDR3 is TGCGCCAGCAGCTTGTCTCAGGGGGATGGCTACACCTTC. Encoded protein: CASSLSQGDGYTF.

The CDR3 region is CASSTGGSVTEAFF. CDR3 sequence (DNA): TGTGCCAGTAGTACCGGTGGTAGTGTCACTGAAGCTTTCTTT. The J gene is TRBJ1-1, the V gene TRBV19; D is ambiguous. Germline V gene lookup returns CDR1 LNHDA and CDR2 SQIVND (reference sequence). V lost 4 bases, J lost 4 bases, and 13 bases lay in between. CDR3 length: 14 residues.

This chain connects TRBV10-3 to TRBJ1-5, with D perhaps matching TRBD1 (5 bases). V was clipped by 10 bases and J by 2 bases, with 15 bases between them. The CDR3 loop spans 14 amino acids. CDR1 is ENHRY and CDR2 is SYGVKD in the germline V gene. CDR3 in DNA: TGTGCCAGCCAAGGGTCGGGGGGCAATCAGCCCCAGCATTTT. Translation gives CASQGSGGNQPQHF.

V usage is TRBV19 and J usage is TRBJ1-2; no firm D call. V lost 3 bases and J lost 0, with 11 bases in between. This CDR3 has 15 amino acids. From germline, CDR1 is LNHDA and CDR2 SQIVND (reference sequence). The CDR3 DNA is TGTGCCAGTAGTATCGTGGACCGATCTAACTATGGCTACACCTTC. This encodes CASSIVDRSNYGYTF.

The chain recombines TRBV6-5 with TRBJ2-5; TRBD2 matches 12 bases. This CDR3 is built from 15 residues. Germline V gene data show CDR1 as MNHEY and CDR2 as SVGAGI. V trimming: 6 bases; J trimming: 3 bases; junction bases outside the gene matches: 5. The CDR3 DNA reads as TGTGCCAGCAGCGAGCTAGCGGGGGGGGAAGAGACCCAGTACTTC. Its translation: CASSELAGGEETQYF.

The chain carries TRBV6-5 and TRBJ1-2; no clear D gene. The CDR3 length is 12 residues. V lost 7 bases and J lost 5, with 11 bases in between. CDR1 and CDR2 from the germline V gene are MNHEY and SVGAGI. CDR3 nucleotides: TGTGCCAGCACAGAGGTCCATTATGGCTACACCTTC. This gives the protein CASTEVHYGYTF.

This chain uses TRBV3-1 (or the pseudogene TRBV3-2) with TRBJ1-2; 7 bases fit TRBD1. The CDR3 is made up of 14 amino acids. V lost 5 bases, J lost 4 bases, and 7 bases stayed unmatched. Per germline, CDR1 LGHDT and CDR2 YNNKEL (reference sequence). The CDR3 sequence: CASSDLGTVYGYTF. DNA for the CDR3: TGTGCCAGCAGCGACCTCGGGACAGTCTATGGCTACACCTTC.

V gene TRBV5-6 combines with J gene TRBJ1-2; 7 bases match TRBD1. Germline V gives CDR1 SGHDT, CDR2 YYEEEE. V dropped 5 bases and J dropped 5; count of bases not matched to a gene: 9. CDR3 size: 14 residues. CDR3 loop: CASSTGTESYGYTF. The CDR3 DNA sequence: TGTGCCAGCAGTACCGGGACAGAGTCATATGGCTACACCTTC.

This chain links TRBV27 with TRBJ2-3; no clear D gene. Germline V gene data show CDR1 as MNHEY and CDR2 as SMNVEV (reference sequence). The CDR3 runs 13 residues. V dropped 9 bases and J dropped 2 bases, with 12 bases sitting between them. The CDR3 is CASRPRLTDTQYF. As DNA, the CDR3 is TGTGCCAGTCGCCCCCGCCTCACAGATACGCAGTATTTT.

This clone was seen a handful of times. V is TRBV27 and J is TRBJ1-1, with D possibly matching TRBD1 (5 bases). Germline loops: CDR1 MNHEY, CDR2 SMNVEV (reference sequence). The germline V and J ends were trimmed by 1 base and 2 bases, with 14 bases remaining between them. The CDR3 sequence is 16 residues long. CDR3 region: CASSLWWGRSNTEAFF. Written as DNA, the CDR3 is TGTGCCAGCAGTTTATGGTGGGGGAGAAGCAACACTGAAGCTTTCTTT.

The chain joins TRBV7-9 to TRBJ2-1; 10 nucleotides agree with TRBD2. The J segment lost 7 bases and the V segment lost 5 bases, leaving 2 bases of the junction unmatched. The germline V gene encodes CDR1 SEHNR and CDR2 FQNEAQ (reference sequence). The CDR3 consists of 13 residues. DNA of the CDR3: TGTGCCAGCAGCACGACTAGCGGGAATGAGCAGTTCTTC. It specifies CASSTTSGNEQFF.

V and J are TRBV5-6 and TRBJ1-2, with D uncertain. Germline CDR1 is SGHDT and CDR2 is YYEEEE. Between the trimmed V and J ends, which lost 2 bases and 3 bases, there was a span of 8 bases. The CDR3 loop spans 13 amino acids. The DNA of the CDR3 is TGTGCCAGCAGCTTACGGACGGACTATGGCTACACCTTC. Translation gives CASSLRTDYGYTF.

CDR3 sequence (DNA): TGCGCCAGCAGGCAGGGTGTCCAACAAGAGACCCAGTACTTC. Amino acids: CASRQGVQQETQYF. The V gene is TRBV5-1, the J gene TRBJ2-5, with a possible D match to TRBD1 (5 bases). Per germline, CDR1 SGHRS and CDR2 YFSETQ. V dropped 5 bases and J dropped 2 bases, with 13 bases sitting between them. The CDR3 length is 14 residues.

This clone was picked up a small number of times. V and J are TRBV4-1 and TRBJ1-5; D is unresolved. This CDR3 is 15 amino acids long. The V gene lost 2 bases and the J gene lost 2 bases, with 10 bases spanning the gap. Germline CDR1 reads MGHRA; CDR2 reads YSYEKL. Written as DNA, the CDR3 is TGCGCCAGCAGCCAACGAGGGCTAGGCAATCAGCCCCAGCATTTT. Amino acid sequence: CASSQRGLGNQPQHF.

This clone was seen only once. V is TRBV6-5 and J is TRBJ2-7, with 11 bases identical to TRBD2. This CDR3 is built from 16 residues. Germline V lookup: CDR1 MNHEY, CDR2 SVGAGI. The V segment lost 4 bases and the J segment 3 bases; nucleotides outside the gene matches: 8. CDR3 loop: CASSSLAGGIGYEQYF. CDR3 DNA sequence: TGTGCCAGCAGTTCGCTAGCGGGGGGTATAGGCTACGAGCAGTACTTC.

CDR3 sequence: CASSLGLAGGTSTDTQYF. The CDR3 nucleotides are TGTGCCAGCAGCTTAGGACTAGCGGGGGGGACTAGCACAGATACGCAGTATTTT. This chain uses TRBV7-6 with TRBJ2-3; 14 nucleotides line up with TRBD2. The germline V gene has CDR1 SGHVS and CDR2 FNYEAQ. The V gene end was trimmed by 1 base and the J gene end by 0 bases; junction bases not matched to a gene: 3. The CDR3 length is 18 residues.

The count of this clone is one. The chain employs TRBV4-1 and TRBJ2-2, with 7 bases identical to TRBD1. This CDR3 contains 16 residues. V lost 2 bases to trimming and J lost 0 bases; unmatched junction nucleotides: 3. CDR1 and CDR2 from the germline V gene are MGHRA and YSYEKL. CDR3 sequence reads: CASSQNRGPNTGELFF. CDR3 coding DNA: TGCGCCAGCAGCCAAAACAGGGGCCCGAACACCGGGGAGCTGTTTTTT.

This clone has a single count. The rearrangement joins TRBV7-9 to TRBJ1-1; weak D call: TRBD1 (5 bases). Deletions cut 7 bases from V and 4 bases from J, with 10 bases between. Germline CDR1 is SEHNR and CDR2 is FQNEAQ (reference sequence). The CDR3 loop spans 12 amino acids. CDR3 DNA sequence: TGTGCCAGCAACACCGGGGGCACTGAAGCTTTCTTT. The encoded protein is CASNTGGTEAFF.